The 6 T cell receptor beta chains below come from one sample, sequenced in a study of T cell responses to AZD1222 COVID-19 vaccine. Data came from immunoSEQ multiplex PCR; TCRdb stores just in-frame clones and leaves some out. The profile covers approximately 120,000 clones, with around 87% appearing a single time and about 4% taken by the ten largest. The sample in question was peripheral blood, obtained 28 days after the second AZD1222 dose. These receptors all stem from an adult who received the AZD1222 COVID-19 vaccine.

This clone was recorded once. V usage is TRBV5-1 and J usage is TRBJ2-2; 11 positions match TRBD2. V lost 5 bases, J lost 1 base, and 7 bases stayed unmatched. The CDR3 sequence is 17 residues long. CDR1 is SGHRS, CDR2 YFSETQ, per germline. CDR3 sequence: CASRQTSGMWNTGELFF. The CDR3 DNA follows: TGCGCCAGCAGGCAGACTAGCGGGATGTGGAACACCGGGGAGCTGTTTTTT.

This chain connects TRBV19 to TRBJ2-1; D gene ambiguous. The CDR3 is made up of 11 amino acids. Germline V gives CDR1 LNHDA, CDR2 SQIVND (reference sequence). The V end lost 5 bases, the J end lost 3 bases, and 2 bases lay between the germline ends. The DNA for the CDR3 is TGTGCCAGTAGTCACTACAATGAGCAGTTCTTC. Translated: CASSHYNEQFF.

This clone is a singleton in its sample. The V call is TRBV18, the J call TRBJ2-1, with D perhaps TRBD1 (6 bases). Between the trimmed V and J ends, which lost 0 bases and 3 bases, there was a span of 18 bases. This CDR3 has 18 amino acids. CDR1 and CDR2 (germline): KGHSH, LQKENI. In DNA, the CDR3 is TGTGCCAGCTCACCACCTAGGGGGACCCCGGGCGTCTACAATGAGCAGTTCTTC. Translating gives CASSPPRGTPGVYNEQFF.

J is TRBJ1-1 and V is TRBV19; D is unresolved. Trimming took off 7 bases at V and 1 base at J, with 25 bases between the two ends. In germline, CDR1 is LNHDA, CDR2 SQIVND (reference sequence). This CDR3 is 18 amino acids long. The CDR3 loop is CASKDSPFSRTRNTEAFF. CDR3 DNA: TGTGCCAGTAAAGATTCCCCTTTTAGCAGGACGAGGAACACTGAAGCTTTCTTT.

This clone was detected only once. The V call is TRBV5-1, the J call TRBJ2-1; D is unclear. The V gene's germline CDR1 is SGHRS and CDR2 YFSETQ. The V gene lost 0 bases and the J gene lost 8 bases, with 6 bases spanning the gap. This CDR3 is 12 amino acids long. The CDR3 DNA follows: TGCGCCAGCAGCTTGGCCGGCCATGAGCAGTTCTTC. Encoded protein: CASSLAGHEQFF.

V usage is TRBV4-1 and J usage is TRBJ1-2; D gene unclear. CDR3 size: 17 residues. V was clipped by 0 bases and J by 7 bases, with 21 bases between them. Germline CDR1 is MGHRA and CDR2 is YSYEKL. In DNA form, the CDR3 reads TGCGCCAGCAGCCAAGATTTGTGGAGCGTCGGTTATCCTGGCTACACCTTC. Its translation is CASSQDLWSVGYPGYTF.